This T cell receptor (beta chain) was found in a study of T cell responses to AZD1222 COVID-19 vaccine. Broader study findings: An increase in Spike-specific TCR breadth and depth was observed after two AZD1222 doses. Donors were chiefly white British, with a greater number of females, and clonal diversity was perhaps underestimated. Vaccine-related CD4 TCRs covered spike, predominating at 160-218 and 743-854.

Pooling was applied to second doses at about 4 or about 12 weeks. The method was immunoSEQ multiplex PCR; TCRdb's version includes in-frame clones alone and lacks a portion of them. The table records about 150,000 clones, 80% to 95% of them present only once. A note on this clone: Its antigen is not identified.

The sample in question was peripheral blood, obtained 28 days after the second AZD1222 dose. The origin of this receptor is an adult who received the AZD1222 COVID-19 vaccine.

CDR3 bases: TGTGCCAGCGTTGAGGTGGGGGAAGGCACTGAAGCTTTCTTT. Residues: CASVEVGEGTEAFF. This chain uses TRBV5-6 with TRBJ1-1; TRBD1 might be the D (5 bases). The CDR3 length is 14 residues. V was trimmed by 7 bases and J by 4 bases, leaving 17 bases between them. Germline V lookup: CDR1 SGHDT, CDR2 YYEEEE.